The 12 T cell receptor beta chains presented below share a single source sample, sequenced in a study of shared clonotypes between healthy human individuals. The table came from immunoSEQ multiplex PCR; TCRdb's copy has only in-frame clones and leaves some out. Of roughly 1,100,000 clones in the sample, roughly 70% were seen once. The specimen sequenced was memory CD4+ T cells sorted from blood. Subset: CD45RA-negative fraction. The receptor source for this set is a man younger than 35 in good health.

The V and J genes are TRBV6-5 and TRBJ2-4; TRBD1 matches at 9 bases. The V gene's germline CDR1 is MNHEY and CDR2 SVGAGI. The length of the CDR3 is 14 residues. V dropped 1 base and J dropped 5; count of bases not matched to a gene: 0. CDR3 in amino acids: CASSYWTGENIQYF. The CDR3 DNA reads TGTGCCAGCAGTTACTGGACAGGGGAAAACATTCAGTACTTC.

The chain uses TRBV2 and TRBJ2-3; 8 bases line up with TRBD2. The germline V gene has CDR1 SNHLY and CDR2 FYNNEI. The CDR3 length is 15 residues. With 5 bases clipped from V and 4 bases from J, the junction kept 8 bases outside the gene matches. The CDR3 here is CASSNSGGTSDTQYF. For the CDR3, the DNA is TGTGCCAGCAGTAACAGCGGGGGTACTTCAGATACGCAGTATTTT.

Here the CDR3 DNA reads TGTGCCAGCTGTACACTGAACACCGGGGAGCTGTTTTTT. Translation: CASCTLNTGELFF. The chain uses TRBV6-6 and TRBJ2-2; D unclear. V dropped 8 bases and J dropped 1 base, with 8 bases sitting between them. The length of the CDR3 is 13 residues. Germline CDR1 is MNHNY and CDR2 is SVGAGI (reference sequence).

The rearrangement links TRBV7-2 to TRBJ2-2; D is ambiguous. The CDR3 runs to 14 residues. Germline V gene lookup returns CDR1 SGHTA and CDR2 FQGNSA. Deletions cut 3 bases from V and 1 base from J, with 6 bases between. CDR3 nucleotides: TGTGCCAGCAGCTTCGGCGGGAACACCGGGGAGCTGTTTTTT. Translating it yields CASSFGGNTGELFF.

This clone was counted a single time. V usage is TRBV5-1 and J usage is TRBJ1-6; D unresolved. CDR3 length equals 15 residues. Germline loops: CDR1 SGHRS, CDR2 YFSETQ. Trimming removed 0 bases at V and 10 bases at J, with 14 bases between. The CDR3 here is CASSLARGPGSPLHF. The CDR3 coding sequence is TGCGCCAGCAGCTTGGCCAGAGGTCCTGGCTCACCCCTCCACTTT. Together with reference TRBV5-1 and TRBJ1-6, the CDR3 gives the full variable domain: KAGVTQTPRYLIKTRGQQVTLSCSPISGHRSVSWYQQTPGQGLQFLFEYFSETQRNKGNFPGRFSGRQFSNSRSEMNVSTLELGDSALYLCASSLARGPGSPLHFGNGTRLTVT.

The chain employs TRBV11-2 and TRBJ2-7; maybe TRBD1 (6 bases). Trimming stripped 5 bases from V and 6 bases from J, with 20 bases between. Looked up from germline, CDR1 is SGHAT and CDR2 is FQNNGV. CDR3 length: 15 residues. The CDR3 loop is CASSGPTGFLGEQYF. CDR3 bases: TGTGCCAGCAGCGGCCCCACAGGGTTCCTAGGCGAGCAGTACTTC.

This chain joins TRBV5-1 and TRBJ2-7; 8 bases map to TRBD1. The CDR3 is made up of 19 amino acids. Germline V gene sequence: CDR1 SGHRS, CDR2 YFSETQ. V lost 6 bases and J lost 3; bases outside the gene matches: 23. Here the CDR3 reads CASNGARGQTLNSIYEQYF. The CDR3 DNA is TGCGCCAGCAATGGGGCCAGGGGGCAGACCTTAAATAGCATCTACGAGCAGTACTTC.

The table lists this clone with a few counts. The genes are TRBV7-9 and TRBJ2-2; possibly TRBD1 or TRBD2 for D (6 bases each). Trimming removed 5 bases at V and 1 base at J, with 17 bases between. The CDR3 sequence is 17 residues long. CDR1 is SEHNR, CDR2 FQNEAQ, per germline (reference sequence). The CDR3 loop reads CASSPWGAALNTGELFF. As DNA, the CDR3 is TGTGCCAGCAGCCCTTGGGGGGCGGCACTGAACACCGGGGAGCTGTTTTTT.

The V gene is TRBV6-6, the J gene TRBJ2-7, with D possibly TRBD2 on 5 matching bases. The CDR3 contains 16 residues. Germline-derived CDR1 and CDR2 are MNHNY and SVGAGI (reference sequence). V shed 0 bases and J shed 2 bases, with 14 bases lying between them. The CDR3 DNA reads TGTGCCAGCAGTTACTCGTCGGGGTCCTCTACCTACGAGCAGTACTTC. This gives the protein CASSYSSGSSTYEQYF.

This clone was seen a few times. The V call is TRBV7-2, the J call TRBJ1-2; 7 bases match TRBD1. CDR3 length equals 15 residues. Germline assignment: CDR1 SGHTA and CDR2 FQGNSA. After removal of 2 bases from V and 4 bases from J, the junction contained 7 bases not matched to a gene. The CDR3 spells CASSLIGGRGYGYTF. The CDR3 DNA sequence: TGTGCCAGCAGCTTAATAGGGGGCAGAGGCTATGGCTACACCTTC. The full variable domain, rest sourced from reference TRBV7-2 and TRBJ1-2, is GAGVSQSPSNKVTEKGKDVELRCDPISGHTALYWYRQSLGQGLEFLIYFQGNSAPDKSGLPSDRFSAERTGGSVSTLTIQRTQQEDSAVYLCASSLIGGRGYGYTFGSGTRLTVV.

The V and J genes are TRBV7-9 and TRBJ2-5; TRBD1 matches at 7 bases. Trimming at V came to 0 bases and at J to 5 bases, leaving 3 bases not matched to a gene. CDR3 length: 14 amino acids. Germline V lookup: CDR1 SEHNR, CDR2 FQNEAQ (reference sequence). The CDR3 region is CASSLAGTEETQYF. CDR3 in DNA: TGTGCCAGCAGCTTAGCCGGGACAGAGGAGACCCAGTACTTC.

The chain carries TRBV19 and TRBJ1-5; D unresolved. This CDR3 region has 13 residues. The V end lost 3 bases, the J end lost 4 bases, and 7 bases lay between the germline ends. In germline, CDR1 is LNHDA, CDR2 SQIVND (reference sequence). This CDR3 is CASSMILNQPQHF. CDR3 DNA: TGTGCCAGTAGTATGATTCTGAATCAGCCCCAGCATTTT.